Included here is one TCR beta chain sequence, with context. The antigen is not known. Naive CD4+ cells were CD45RA-selected; the remaining cells were memory. This sample is drawn from a study of shared clonotypes between healthy human individuals. Points from the study as a whole: Incompleteness in sorted-subset sequencing, despite large depth, was shown by rarefaction. Few donors restricted represented genetic and exposure-history diversity. Around 4.9% of naive CD4 clonotypes were shared across several donors.

From germline, CDR1 is KGHSH and CDR2 LQKENI. The CDR3 is 12 residues long. V lost 8 bases and J lost 7, with 12 bases in between. Sequencing used immunoSEQ multiplex PCR; TCRdb keeps in-frame clones, though not all of them. The sample contains approximately 1.5 million clones, 97% to 99% of which appear only once. Sequencing was carried out using naive CD4+ T cells sorted from blood. Documented subset: CD45RA+ positively selected. V is TRBV18 and J is TRBJ1-5; D is unresolved. The clonotype comes from a man aged 30-40 years in good health. The CDR3: CASGKVRQPQHF. The CDR3, as DNA: TGTGCCAGCGGCAAGGTCCGGCAGCCCCAGCATTTT. Together with reference TRBV18 and TRBJ1-5, the CDR3 gives the full variable domain: NAGVMQNPRHLVRRRGQEARLRCSPMKGHSHVYWYRQLPEEGLKFMVYLQKENIIDESGMPKERFSAEFPKEGPSILRIQQVVRGDSAAYFCASGKVRQPQHFGDGTRLSIL.